This T cell receptor (beta chain) originates from a study of cytomegalovirus exposure and HLA in healthy donors. Study-wide findings and caveats: With further analysis later on, most CMV-associated TCR beta chains appeared HLA-restricted. It is likely that the observed cluster of highly shared sequence variants was a sequencing artifact. Earlier findings revealed that most TCR beta V segments proved productive either about 87% or about 30% of the time. A classifier reportedly called cytomegalovirus status with high sensitivity and specificity.

This CDR3 has 12 amino acids. The primer mix had 60 Vbeta and 13 Jbeta primers. Data came from immunoSEQ multiplex PCR; TCRdb stores just in-frame clones and leaves some out. The data show about 150,000 clones, roughly 63% seen once. Notes on this clone: No antigen is known for it.

This chain joins TRBV21-1 and TRBJ1-4; TRBD1 is the table's D call and was not checked against the DNA. TRBV21-1 is a documented pseudogene. The sample was PBMCs. This clonotype was obtained from a woman between 55 and 75 years old in good health and CMV-seropositive. The CDR3 loop is CARPKVGEKLFF. For the CDR3, the DNA is TGTGCCAGACCCAAAGTGGGCGAAAAACTGTTTTTT.